The next 10 T cell receptor beta chains were all read from a single sample in a study of CD8+ T cells in alopecia areata. RNA, once extracted, was reverse transcribed into cDNA for use as the sequencing template. Produced via immunoSEQ multiplex PCR; TCRdb's table is partial and in-frame only. This sample yields around 270,000 clones, of which more than 45% are seen a single time; around 1.7% belongs to the top ten. Stated treatment: oral pan-JAK inhibitor, 5-10 mg twice daily. The specimen comprised CD4+ T cells sorted from blood, sampled at week 24, from a patient treated with tofacitinib. The receptors originated from a human donor with alopecia areata.

The rearrangement links TRBV9 to TRBJ2-3; no definite D call. The CDR3 loop spans 14 amino acids. Per the germline V gene, CDR1 is SGDLS and CDR2 is YYNGEE. Trimming stripped 0 bases from V and 0 bases from J, with 5 bases between. The CDR3 region has the DNA TGTGCCAGCAGCGTAGGACCTAGCACAGATACGCAGTATTTT. Its protein is CASSVGPSTDTQYF.

V usage is TRBV2 and J usage is TRBJ2-7, with 12 nucleotides matching TRBD2. The V segment lost 6 bases and the J segment 6 bases; nucleotides outside the gene matches: 6. The CDR3 extends over 14 amino acids. The germline CDR1 and CDR2 sequences are SNHLY and FYNNEI. CDR3 residues: CASSQTSGGLEQYF. The CDR3 nucleotides read TGTGCCAGCAGCCAGACTAGCGGGGGCCTCGAGCAGTACTTC.

The chain combines TRBV9 with TRBJ2-3, with D possibly matching TRBD2 (6 bases). The CDR3 is 15 residues long. The V and J ends lost 4 bases and 2 bases respectively, with 14 bases between them. The germline CDR1 and CDR2 sequences are SGDLS and YYNGEE. In nucleotides, the CDR3 is TGTGCCAGCAGCCCTAGCCCGGGAGCCACAGATACGCAGTATTTT. It specifies CASSPSPGATDTQYF.

The V gene is TRBV7-9, the J gene TRBJ2-3, with a possible D match to TRBD2 (5 bases). CDR3 size: 16 residues. Trimming cost V 3 bases and J 2 bases, with 15 bases left between them. In germline, CDR1 is SEHNR, CDR2 FQNEAQ (reference sequence). The CDR3 is CASSFGDYTYTDTQYF. The CDR3 nucleotides read TGTGCCAGCAGCTTCGGGGATTACACATACACAGATACGCAGTATTTT. Full variable domain (outside the CDR3, taken from reference TRBV7-9 and TRBJ2-3): DTGVSQNPRHKITKRGQNVTFRCDPISEHNRLYWYRQTLGQGPEFLTYFQNEAQLEKSRLLSDRFSAERPKGSFSTLEIQRTEQGDSAMYLCASSFGDYTYTDTQYFGPGTRLTVL.

The gene calls are TRBV23-1 and TRBJ1-2; 8 nucleotides match TRBD1. TRBV23-1 falls under the ORF class, with uncertain function. The CDR3 is 14 residues long. V shed 4 bases, J shed 7 bases, and the junction held 8 bases outside the gene matches. The CDR3 sequence: CASSPGGRDIGYTF. For the CDR3, the DNA is TGCGCCAGCAGTCCAGGGGGCAGGGACATTGGCTACACCTTC.

The chain joins TRBV30 to TRBJ2-7; D might be TRBD1 (6 bases). Germline V CDR1 and CDR2: GTSNPN, SVGIG (reference sequence). Trimming left V 5 bases short and J 0 bases short, with 14 bases between. The CDR3 totals 14 residues. The CDR3 nucleotides read TGTGCCTGGGCATCCAGGGGCCTCTCCTACGAGCAGTACTTC. This sequence encodes CAWASRGLSYEQYF.

The J gene is TRBJ1-6, the V gene TRBV6-1, with D uncertain. CDR3 size: 14 residues. The ends were cut back, 6 bases at V and 13 bases at J, with 19 bases in the middle. Germline CDR1 reads MNHNS; CDR2 reads SASEGT. CDR3 residues: CASRPAAATGPLHF. CDR3 nucleotide sequence: TGTGCCAGCAGACCGGCCGCAGCCACCGGGCCCCTCCACTTT.

The chain combines TRBV7-8 with TRBJ1-2; no clear D. Deletions cut 5 bases from V and 7 bases from J, with 20 bases between. Germline assignment: CDR1 SGHVS and CDR2 FQNEAQ. This CDR3 contains 15 residues. The CDR3 region is CASSNPGTAPAGYTF. CDR3 nucleotides: TGTGCCAGCAGCAATCCCGGTACAGCCCCTGCTGGCTACACCTTC.

The chain has TRBV7-2 and TRBJ2-3; 10 nucleotides line up with TRBD2. V was clipped by 3 bases and J by 7 bases; unmatched bases: 16. The germline V gene has CDR1 SGHTA and CDR2 FQGNSA. This CDR3 is built from 18 residues. The CDR3 coding sequence is TGTGCCAGCAGCTTTCCTGGGACTAGCGTAGAATTTCTTAATACGCAGTATTTT. Its protein product is CASSFPGTSVEFLNTQYF.

This clone has just a few counts. J is TRBJ1-1 and V is TRBV30; maybe TRBD1 (5 bases). Germline V gives CDR1 GTSNPN, CDR2 SVGIG (reference sequence). Trimming removed 2 bases from V and 11 bases from J, with 12 bases in between. This CDR3 contains 11 residues. In DNA form, the CDR3 reads TGTGCCTGGAGTAGAGGGGATCAGGCTTTCTTT. Translation: CAWSRGDQAFF.